This T cell receptor (beta chain) was profiled in a study of post-analysis software for immune sequencing data. As for the study in general: The courses of disease that were included comprised relapsing-remitting, secondary progressive and progressive-relapsing multiple sclerosis. Study-wide points: The five TRBV segments detected at higher frequency in patients than in controls included TRBV5-6, TRBV5-1 and TRBV20-1. Significantly lower normalized Chao1 diversity was seen in multiple sclerosis patients than in controls.

Tagging with unique molecular identifiers was a feature of the TCR beta cDNA libraries. Roughly 0.5 million cDNA molecules were obtained from roughly 1.1 to 9.2 million T cells. Via MiXCR, TCRdb re-called the PCR reads, giving one row per CDR3 protein. Of roughly 730,000 distinct CDR3 sequences listed, roughly 27% are singletons. Looked up from germline, CDR1 is DFQATT and CDR2 is SNEGSKA (reference sequence). V lost 6 bases and J 2 bases, leaving 14 bases between the germline ends. The CDR3 totals 14 residues. Comments on this clonotype: Its antigen is currently unknown.

The sample consisted of blood. This rearrangement joins TRBV20-1 to TRBJ2-1; maybe TRBD2 (6 bases). The clonotype was recovered from a girl aged 5-17 years with multiple sclerosis. The CDR3 nucleotides are TGCAGTGCGAAGCCGGGACTCGCCTACAATGAGCAGTTCTTC. This codes for CSAKPGLAYNEQFF.